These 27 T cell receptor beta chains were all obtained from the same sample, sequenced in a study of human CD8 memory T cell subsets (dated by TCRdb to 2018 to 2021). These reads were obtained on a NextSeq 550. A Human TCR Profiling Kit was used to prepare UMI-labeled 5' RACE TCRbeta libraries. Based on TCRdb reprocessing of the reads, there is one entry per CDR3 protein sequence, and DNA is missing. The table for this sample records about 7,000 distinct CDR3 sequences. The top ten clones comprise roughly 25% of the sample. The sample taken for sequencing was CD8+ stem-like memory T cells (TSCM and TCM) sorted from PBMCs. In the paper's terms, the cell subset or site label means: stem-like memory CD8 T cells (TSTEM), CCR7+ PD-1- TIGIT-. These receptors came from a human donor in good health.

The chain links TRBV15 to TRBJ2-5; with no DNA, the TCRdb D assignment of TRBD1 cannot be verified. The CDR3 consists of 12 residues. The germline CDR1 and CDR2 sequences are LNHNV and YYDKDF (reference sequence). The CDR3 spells CATSREGGFQYF.

The CDR3 protein is CASSLGGGFQETQYF. V is TRBV27 and J is TRBJ2-5; lacking DNA, the TRBD2 call made by TCRdb goes unchecked. Germline-derived CDR1 and CDR2 are MNHEY and SMNVEV (reference sequence). This CDR3 contains 15 residues.

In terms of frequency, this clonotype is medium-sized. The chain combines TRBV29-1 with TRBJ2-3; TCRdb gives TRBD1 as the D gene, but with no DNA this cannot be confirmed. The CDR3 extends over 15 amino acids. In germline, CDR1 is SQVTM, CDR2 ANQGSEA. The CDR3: CSVEDPDRATDTQYF.

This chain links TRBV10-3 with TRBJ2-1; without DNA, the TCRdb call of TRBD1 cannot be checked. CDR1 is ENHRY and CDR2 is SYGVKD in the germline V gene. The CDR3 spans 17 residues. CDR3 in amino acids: CAIAGRRRGPRGHEQFF.

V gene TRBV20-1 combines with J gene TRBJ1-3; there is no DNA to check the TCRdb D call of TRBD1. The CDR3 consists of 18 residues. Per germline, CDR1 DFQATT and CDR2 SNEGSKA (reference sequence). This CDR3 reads CSARGIPYGQSSGNTIYF.

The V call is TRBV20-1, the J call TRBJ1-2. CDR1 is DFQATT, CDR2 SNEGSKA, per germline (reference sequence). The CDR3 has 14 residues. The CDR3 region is CSARAQDARGGYTF.

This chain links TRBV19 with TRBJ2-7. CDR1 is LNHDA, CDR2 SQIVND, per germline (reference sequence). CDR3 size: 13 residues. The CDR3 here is CASTPGGVSEQYF.

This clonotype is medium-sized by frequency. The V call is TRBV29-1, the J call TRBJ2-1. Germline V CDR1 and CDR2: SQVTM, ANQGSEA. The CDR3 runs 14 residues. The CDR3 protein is CSVEEVSTYNEQFF.

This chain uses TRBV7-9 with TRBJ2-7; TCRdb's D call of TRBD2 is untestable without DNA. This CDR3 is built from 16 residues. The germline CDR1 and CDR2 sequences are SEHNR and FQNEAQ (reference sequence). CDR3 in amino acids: CASSSGLAGVLHEQYF.

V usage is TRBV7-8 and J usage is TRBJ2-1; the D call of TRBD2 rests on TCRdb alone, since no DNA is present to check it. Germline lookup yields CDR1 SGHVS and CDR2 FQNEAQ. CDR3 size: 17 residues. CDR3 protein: CASSLAGSSPLYNEQFF. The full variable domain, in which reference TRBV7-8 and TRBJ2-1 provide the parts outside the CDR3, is GAGVSQSPRYKVAKRGQDVALRCDPISGHVSLFWYQQALGQGPEFLTYFQNEAQLDKSGLPSDRFFAERPEGSVSTLKIQRTQQEDSAVYLCASSLAGSSPLYNEQFFGPGTRLTVL.

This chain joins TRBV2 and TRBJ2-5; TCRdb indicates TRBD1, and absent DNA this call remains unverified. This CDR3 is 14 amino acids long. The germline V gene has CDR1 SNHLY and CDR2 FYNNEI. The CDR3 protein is CAFRGPDHQETQYF.

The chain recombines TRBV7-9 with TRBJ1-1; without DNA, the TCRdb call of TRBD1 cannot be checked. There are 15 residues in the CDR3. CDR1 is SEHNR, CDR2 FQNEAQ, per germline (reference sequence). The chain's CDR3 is CASSLRQGTVTEAFF.

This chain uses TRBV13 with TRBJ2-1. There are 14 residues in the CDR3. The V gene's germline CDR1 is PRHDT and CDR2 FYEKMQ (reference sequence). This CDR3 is CASSLRQQRNEQFF.

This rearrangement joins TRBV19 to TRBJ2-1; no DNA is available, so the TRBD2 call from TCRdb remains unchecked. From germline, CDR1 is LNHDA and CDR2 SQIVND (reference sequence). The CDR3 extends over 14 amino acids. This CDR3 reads CASRRGGSYNEQFF.

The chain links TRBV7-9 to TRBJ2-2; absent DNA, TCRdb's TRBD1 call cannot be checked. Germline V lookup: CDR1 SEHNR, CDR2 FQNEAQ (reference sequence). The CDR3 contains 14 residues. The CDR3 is CASSFGTPTGELFF.

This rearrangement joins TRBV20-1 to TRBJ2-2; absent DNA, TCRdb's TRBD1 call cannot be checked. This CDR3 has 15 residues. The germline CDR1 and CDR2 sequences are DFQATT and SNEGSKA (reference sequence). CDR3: CSATRDSSNTGELFF.

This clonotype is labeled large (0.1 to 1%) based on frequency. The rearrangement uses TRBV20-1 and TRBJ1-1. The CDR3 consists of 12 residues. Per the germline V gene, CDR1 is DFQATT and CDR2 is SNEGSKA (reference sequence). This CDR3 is CSVPRAATEAFF.

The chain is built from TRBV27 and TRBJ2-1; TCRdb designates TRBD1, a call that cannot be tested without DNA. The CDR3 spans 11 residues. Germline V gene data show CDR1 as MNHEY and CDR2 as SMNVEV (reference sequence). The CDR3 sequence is CASATGVRQFF.

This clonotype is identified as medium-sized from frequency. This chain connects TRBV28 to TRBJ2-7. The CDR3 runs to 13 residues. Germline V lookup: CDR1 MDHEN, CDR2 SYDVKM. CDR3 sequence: CASSLGRVNEQYF.

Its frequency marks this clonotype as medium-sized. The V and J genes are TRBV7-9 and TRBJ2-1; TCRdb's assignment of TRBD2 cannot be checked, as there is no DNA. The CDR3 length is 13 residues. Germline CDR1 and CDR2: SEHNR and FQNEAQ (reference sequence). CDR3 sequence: CAKRASGTNEQFF.

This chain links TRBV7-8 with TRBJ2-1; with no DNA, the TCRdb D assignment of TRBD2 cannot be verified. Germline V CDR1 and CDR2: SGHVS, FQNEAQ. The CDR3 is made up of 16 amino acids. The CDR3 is CASSALPRRVDNEQFF. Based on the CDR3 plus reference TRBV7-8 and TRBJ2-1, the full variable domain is GAGVSQSPRYKVAKRGQDVALRCDPISGHVSLFWYQQALGQGPEFLTYFQNEAQLDKSGLPSDRFFAERPEGSVSTLKIQRTQQEDSAVYLCASSALPRRVDNEQFFGPGTRLTVL.

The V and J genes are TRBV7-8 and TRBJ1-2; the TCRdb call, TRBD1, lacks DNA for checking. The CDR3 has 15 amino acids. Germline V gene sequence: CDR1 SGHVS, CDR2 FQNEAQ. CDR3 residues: CASSLEGPGPYGYTF. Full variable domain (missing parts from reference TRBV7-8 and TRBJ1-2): GAGVSQSPRYKVAKRGQDVALRCDPISGHVSLFWYQQALGQGPEFLTYFQNEAQLDKSGLPSDRFFAERPEGSVSTLKIQRTQQEDSAVYLCASSLEGPGPYGYTFGSGTRLTVV.

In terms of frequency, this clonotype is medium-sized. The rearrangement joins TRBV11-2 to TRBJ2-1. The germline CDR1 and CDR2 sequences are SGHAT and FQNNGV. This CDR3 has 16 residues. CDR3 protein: CASSLEASGLAGEQFF.

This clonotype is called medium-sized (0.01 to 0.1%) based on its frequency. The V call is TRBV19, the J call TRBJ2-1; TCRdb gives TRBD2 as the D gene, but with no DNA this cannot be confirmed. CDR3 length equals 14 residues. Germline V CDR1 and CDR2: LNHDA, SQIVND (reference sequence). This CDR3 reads CASSALAGGNEQFF. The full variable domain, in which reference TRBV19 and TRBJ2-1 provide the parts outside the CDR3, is DGGITQSPKYLFRKEGQNVTLSCEQNLNHDAMYWYRQDPGQGLRLIYYSQIVNDFQKGDIAEGYSVSREKKESFPLTVTSAQKNPTAFYLCASSALAGGNEQFFGPGTRLTVL.

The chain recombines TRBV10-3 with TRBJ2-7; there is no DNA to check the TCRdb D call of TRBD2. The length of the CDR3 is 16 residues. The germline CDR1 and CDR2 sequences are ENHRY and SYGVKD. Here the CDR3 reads CAISDSTGLASYEQYF.

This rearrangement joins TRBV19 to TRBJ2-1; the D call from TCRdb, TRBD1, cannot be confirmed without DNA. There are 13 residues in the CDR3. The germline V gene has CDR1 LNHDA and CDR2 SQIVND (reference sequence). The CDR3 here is CASSETVYNEQFF.

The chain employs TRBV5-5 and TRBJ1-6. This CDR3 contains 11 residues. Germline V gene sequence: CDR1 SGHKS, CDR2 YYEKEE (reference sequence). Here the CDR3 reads CASSINSPLHF. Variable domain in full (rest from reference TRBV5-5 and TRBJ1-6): DAGVTQSPTHLIKTRGQQVTLRCSPISGHKSVSWYQQVLGQGPQFIFQYYEKEERGRGNFPDRFSARQFPNYSSELNVNALLLGDSALYLCASSINSPLHFGNGTRLTVT.